This T cell receptor beta chain was sequenced in a study of shared clonotypes between healthy human individuals. Sequenced by immunoSEQ multiplex PCR; TCRdb stores in-frame clones only, minus some. The sample carries around 1,900,000 clones, around 93% recorded once. The length of the CDR3 is 13 residues. Trimming removed 2 bases at V and 7 bases at J, with 9 bases between. Germline V gives CDR1 ENHRY, CDR2 SYGVKD. This clone was detected once. In the naive CD8 group, cells lacked CD45RO and were positively selected for CCR7, so terminally differentiated effector memory CD45RA+ cells were left out. The sample taken for sequencing was naive CD8+ T cells from PBMCs. The source of this sequence is a man aged 18-30 years in good health. Some clones in this sample may be carry-over from other donors' samples. J is TRBJ2-1 and V is TRBV10-3; D gene uncertain. CDR3 nucleotides: TGTGCCATCAGTGAGGTCAGTCCTAATGAGCAGTTCTTC. Protein: CAISEVSPNEQFF.